The 16 T cell receptor beta chains reported below all come from one sample, sequenced in a study of shared T cell receptors in the human thymus. Sequencing was performed with immunoSEQ multiplex PCR; in TCRdb, only in-frame clones are kept and a portion is missing. The sample lists about 660,000 clones, over 75% occurring once. This sample also appeared in a second study, on human thymus T cells.

Specimen: thymocytes. Every receptor here comes from a boy younger than two with a congenital heart defect.

This clone was observed once. The V call is TRBV5-6, the J call TRBJ2-2, with 9 nucleotides matching TRBD2. Trimming took 4 bases from V and 1 from J; bases not matched to a gene: 8. There are 17 residues in the CDR3. Germline-derived CDR1 and CDR2 are SGHDT and YYEEEE. CDR3 in amino acids: CASSPPVSGRNTGELFF. For the CDR3, the DNA is TGTGCCAGCAGCCCCCCGGTTAGCGGGAGGAACACCGGGGAGCTGTTTTTT. Using reference TRBV5-6 and TRBJ2-2 for the parts outside the CDR3, the full variable domain is DAGVTQSPTHLIKTRGQQVTLRCSPKSGHDTVSWYQQALGQGPQFIFQYYEEEERQRGNFPDRFSGHQFPNYSSELNVNALLLGDSALYLCASSPPVSGRNTGELFFGEGSRLTVL.

The chain is built from TRBV29-1 and TRBJ2-1; TRBD2 matches at 7 bases. The junction had 2 bases not matched to a gene; V was cut back by 4 bases and J by 5 bases. There are 12 residues in the CDR3. The germline gives CDR1 SQVTM, CDR2 ANQGSEA. The CDR3 nucleotides are TGCAGCGTTGGACGGGGGGACAATGAGCAGTTCTTC. This codes for CSVGRGDNEQFF.

This chain connects TRBV19 to TRBJ1-1, with D perhaps matching TRBD1 (5 bases). V was pared by 1 base and J by 0 bases, with 18 bases between. The CDR3 is made up of 18 amino acids. The germline CDR1 and CDR2 sequences are LNHDA and SQIVND (reference sequence). The CDR3 is CASSIVFGTAYMNTEAFF. DNA of the CDR3: TGTGCCAGTAGTATAGTATTCGGGACTGCTTACATGAACACTGAAGCTTTCTTT.

The V gene is TRBV19, the J gene TRBJ2-6; a possible D gene is TRBD1 (6 bases). V dropped 4 bases and J dropped 0 bases, with 22 bases sitting between them. Germline CDR1 LNHDA, CDR2 SQIVND (reference sequence). There are 20 residues in the CDR3. In DNA form, the CDR3 reads TGTGCCAGTAGTAGGGCCGACAGGCCCGGTGGGCTCTCTGGGGCCAACGTCCTGACTTTC. Encoded protein: CASSRADRPGGLSGANVLTF.

To note about this clone: Other DNA variants within this sample encode the same CDR3. The V and J genes are TRBV5-6 and TRBJ1-4; 7 nucleotides agree with TRBD1. The V segment lost 1 base and the J segment 8 bases; nucleotides outside the gene matches: 5. The germline V gene encodes CDR1 SGHDT and CDR2 YYEEEE. The CDR3 consists of 14 residues. CDR3 region: CASSLRDRPEKLFF. The CDR3 DNA reads as TGTGCCAGCAGCTTGCGGGACAGACCCGAAAAACTGTTTTTT.

The V and J genes are TRBV4-3 and TRBJ2-5; D unclear. The CDR3 is 15 amino acids. Germline V lookup: CDR1 LGHNA, CDR2 YSLEER. V lost 4 bases, J lost 2 bases, and 14 bases lay in between. CDR3 protein: CASSPKHGRQETQYF. CDR3 nucleotides: TGCGCCAGCAGCCCAAAACATGGCCGACAAGAGACCCAGTACTTC.

The V and J genes are TRBV5-4 and TRBJ2-5, with 7 nucleotides matching TRBD1. Trimming at V came to 3 bases and at J to 5 bases, leaving 7 bases not matched to a gene. This CDR3 contains 14 residues. Germline CDR1 and CDR2: SGHNT and YYREEE (reference sequence). Written as DNA, the CDR3 is TGTGCCAGCAGCTCCCGACAGGGTGGGGAGACCCAGTACTTC. It is translated as CASSSRQGGETQYF.

The rearrangement uses TRBV29-1 and TRBJ2-5, with 14 bases matching TRBD2. CDR1 is SQVTM and CDR2 is ANQGSEA in the germline V gene. The CDR3 totals 18 residues. J was trimmed by 5 bases and V by 6 bases; bases with no gene match: 17. The CDR3 DNA sequence: TGCAGCGTGACCCGCCGACTAGCGGGAGGGCGGCATCTGGAGACCCAGTACTTC. It yields the protein CSVTRRLAGGRHLETQYF.

The chain uses TRBV5-4 and TRBJ1-2; possible D gene TRBD1, 6 bases. From germline, CDR1 is SGHNT and CDR2 YYREEE (reference sequence). The CDR3 is made up of 13 amino acids. V lost 4 bases and J lost 3, with 10 bases in between. The CDR3 DNA is TGTGCCAGCAGCATACAGGGAGACTATGGCTACACCTTC. It encodes CASSIQGDYGYTF.

V and J are TRBV2 and TRBJ2-3; D might be TRBD2 (6 bases). CDR3 length: 15 residues. Looked up from germline, CDR1 is SNHLY and CDR2 is FYNNEI. Deletions cut 8 bases from V and 1 base from J, with 16 bases between. The CDR3 region is CASGRERPCTDTQYF. CDR3 nucleotide sequence: TGTGCCAGCGGTCGGGAGAGACCCTGCACAGATACGCAGTATTTT.

The rearrangement uses TRBV9 and TRBJ1-2, with no clear D. V was clipped by 4 bases and J by 2 bases, with 12 bases between them. The CDR3 has 14 residues. Germline V gene data show CDR1 as SGDLS and CDR2 as YYNGEE. CDR3 bases: TGTGCCAGCAGCCCCGAGGAGGGCAACTATGGCTACACCTTC. Amino acids: CASSPEEGNYGYTF. The variable domain in full, with the rest retrieved from reference TRBV9 and TRBJ1-2, is DSGVTQTPKHLITATGQRVTLRCSPRSGDLSVYWYQQSLDQGLQFLIQYYNGEERAKGNILERFSAQQFPDLHSELNLSSLELGDSALYFCASSPEEGNYGYTFGSGTRLTVV.

The V call is TRBV6-5, the J call TRBJ1-4; a weak D match, TRBD1 (6 bases). The CDR3 covers 15 residues. V lost 0 bases to trimming and J lost 8 bases, with 13 bases between them. Looked up from germline, CDR1 is MNHEY and CDR2 is SVGAGI. The CDR3, as DNA: TGTGCCAGCAGTTACTCGAGAGGGGGTGGGGAAAAACTGTTTTTT. Protein product: CASSYSRGGGEKLFF.

This chain connects TRBV7-2 to TRBJ2-3; D is perhaps TRBD2 (6 bases). With 0 bases removed from V and 2 bases from J, the gap between germline ends came to 12 bases. Germline lookup yields CDR1 SGHTA and CDR2 FQGNSA. The CDR3 loop spans 16 amino acids. CDR3 protein: CASSLALSGPTDTQYF. CDR3 nucleotide sequence: TGTGCCAGCAGCTTAGCGCTGAGCGGGCCCACAGATACGCAGTATTTT.

The V gene is TRBV28, the J gene TRBJ2-7; perhaps TRBD1 as D (5 bases). The V end lost 2 bases, the J end lost 2 bases, and 10 bases lay between the germline ends. This CDR3 is built from 14 residues. In germline, CDR1 is MDHEN, CDR2 SYDVKM. The CDR3 protein is CASSLIRAAYEQYF. In nucleotides, the CDR3 is TGTGCCAGCAGTTTAATCAGGGCCGCCTACGAGCAGTACTTC.

V is TRBV5-1 and J is TRBJ2-1; D might be TRBD1 (5 bases). Germline-derived CDR1 and CDR2 are SGHRS and YFSETQ. This CDR3 is built from 15 residues. Trimming removed 1 base at V and 2 bases at J, with 10 bases between. The CDR3 bases are TGCGCCAGCAGCTTGTTTGCGGACACCTACAATGAGCAGTTCTTC. It specifies CASSLFADTYNEQFF.

The V call is TRBV30, the J call TRBJ2-7; possible D gene TRBD2, 5 bases. Looked up from germline, CDR1 is GTSNPN and CDR2 is SVGIG (reference sequence). The CDR3 loop spans 13 amino acids. V was trimmed by 5 bases and J by 3 bases, leaving 14 bases between them. Here the CDR3 reads CAWGLALSYEQYF. The CDR3 DNA reads as TGTGCCTGGGGATTAGCGTTAAGCTACGAGCAGTACTTC.